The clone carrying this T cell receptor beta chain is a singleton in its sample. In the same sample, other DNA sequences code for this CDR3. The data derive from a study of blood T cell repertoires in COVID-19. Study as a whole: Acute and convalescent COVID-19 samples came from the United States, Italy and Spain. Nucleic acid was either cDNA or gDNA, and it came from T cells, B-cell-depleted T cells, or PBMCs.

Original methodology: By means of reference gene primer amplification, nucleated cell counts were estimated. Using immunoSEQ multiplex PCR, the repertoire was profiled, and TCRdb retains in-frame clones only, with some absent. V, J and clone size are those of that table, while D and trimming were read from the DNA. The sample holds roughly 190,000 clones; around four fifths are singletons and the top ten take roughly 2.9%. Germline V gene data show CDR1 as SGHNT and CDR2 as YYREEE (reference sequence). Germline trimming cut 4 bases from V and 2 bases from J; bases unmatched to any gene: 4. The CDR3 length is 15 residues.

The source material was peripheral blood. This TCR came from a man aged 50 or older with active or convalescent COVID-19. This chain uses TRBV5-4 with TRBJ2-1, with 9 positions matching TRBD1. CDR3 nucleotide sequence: TGTGCCAGCAGCCCGACAGGGGGGACCTACAATGAGCAGTTCTTC. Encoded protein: CASSPTGGTYNEQFF.